This T cell receptor beta chain originates from a study of Graves' ophthalmopathy and Graves' hyperthyroidism. This clonotype was counted ten times or more. Ophthalmopathy donors' eye disease showed moderate-to-severe activity, CAS of at least 3, NOSPECS of at least 4 and duration under 3 months. Pregnancy or lactation, uncontrolled infections and other autoimmune diseases were grounds for excluding patients. The evidence that diagnosis relied on was clinical symptoms, serum thyroxine, TRAb, thyroid ultrasound and orbital computed tomography. This CDR3 region has 12 residues. Germline trimming cut 5 bases from V and 4 bases from J; bases unmatched to any gene: 3. Looked up from germline, CDR1 is DFQATT and CDR2 is SNEGSKA (reference sequence). Amplification of the TCR beta CDR3 regions used RNA transcripts (as template). Second-round multiplex PCR followed a first-round RT-PCR using HTBI primers. TCRdb redid the calling of the multiplex PCR reads with MiXCR, one entry per CDR3 protein. This table holds almost 750,000 distinct CDR3 sequences, 40% found once.

V usage is TRBV20-1 and J usage is TRBJ2-7, with 9 bases identical to TRBD1. This receptor was taken from an adult man with Graves' ophthalmopathy. The sequenced sample consisted of peripheral blood. The CDR3 region is CSAPDRGYEQYF. The CDR3 region has the DNA TGCAGTGCTCCAGACAGGGGGTACGAGCAGTACTTC.